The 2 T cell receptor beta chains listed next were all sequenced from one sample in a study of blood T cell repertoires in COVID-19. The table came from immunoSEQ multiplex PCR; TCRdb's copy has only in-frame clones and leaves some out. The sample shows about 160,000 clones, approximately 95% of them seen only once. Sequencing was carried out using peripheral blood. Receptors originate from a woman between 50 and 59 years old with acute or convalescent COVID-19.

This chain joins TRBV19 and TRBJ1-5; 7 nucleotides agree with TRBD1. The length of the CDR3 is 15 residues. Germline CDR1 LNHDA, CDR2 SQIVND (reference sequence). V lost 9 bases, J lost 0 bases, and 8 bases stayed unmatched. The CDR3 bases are TGTGCCAGCTCTACAGGGGCGTATAGCAATCAGCCCCAGCATTTT. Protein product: CASSTGAYSNQPQHF.

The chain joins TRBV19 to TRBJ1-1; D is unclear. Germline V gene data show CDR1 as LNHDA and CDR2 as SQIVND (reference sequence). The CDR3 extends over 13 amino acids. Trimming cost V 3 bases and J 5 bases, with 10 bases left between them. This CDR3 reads CASSMERGTEAFF. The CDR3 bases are TGTGCCAGTAGTATGGAGCGCGGGACTGAAGCTTTCTTT.